The following is a TCR beta chain sequence with its context. Its matching antigen is unknown. The data are from a study of OX40 agonist ivuxolimab in advanced cancers. Study-wide context: Ivuxolimab, which patients received intravenously every 2 weeks, was dosed at 0.01 to 10 mg/kg. Study results and limitations: Fewer expanded clones were found on average in CD4+ than in CD8+ T cells. In the 0.1-3.0 mg/kg groups, partial responders showed among the lowest expansion. Clonal expansion from baseline to week 6 occurred in both CD4+ and CD8+ T cells.

The data were produced by immunoSEQ multiplex PCR, yet TCRdb's version contains in-frame clones alone and is incomplete. The sample holds more than 55,000 clones, roughly nine tenths seen once. The V end was cut by 6 bases, the J end by 3 bases, with 14 bases between. This CDR3 contains 15 residues. Per the germline V gene, CDR1 is KGHSH and CDR2 is LQKENI. The chain links TRBV18 to TRBJ2-2; D remains ambiguous. Sequences were derived from CD4+ or CD8+ T cells sorted from blood, sampled in a trial of the OX40 agonist ivuxolimab. The sequence was obtained from an adult with an advanced solid tumor such as melanoma, head and neck, liver or kidney cancer. CDR3: CASSIRSADTGELFF. DNA of the CDR3: TGTGCCAGCTCCATAAGATCTGCGGACACCGGGGAGCTGTTTTTT.